The next 32 T cell receptor beta chains were all read from a single sample in a study of blood T cell repertoires in COVID-19 (dated by TCRdb to about 2020). The method behind the library was the immunoSEQ multiplex PCR assay. In TCRdb, the immuneACCESS table is reduced to in-frame sequences with V and J assigned. These tables do not hold every clone; where another copy was compared, an unresolved V gene accounts for under half, and the others remain unexplained. A total of approximately 160,000 clones appear in this sample, approximately 87% of them only once. The top ten clonotypes cover 4.4% of the sample. Sequenced sample: PBMCs or T cells enriched from blood (not recorded which). These receptors originate from a woman in her forties or fifties who had recovered from COVID-19.

V is TRBV6-4 and J is TRBJ1-1, with no clear D. The CDR3 runs to 11 residues. Germline lookup yields CDR1 MRHNA and CDR2 SNTAGT. V lost 5 bases and J lost 5, with 6 bases in between. The CDR3 spells CASSIRTEAFF. In DNA form, the CDR3 reads TGTGCCAGCAGTATCCGGACTGAAGCTTTCTTT.

The chain employs TRBV10-3 and TRBJ1-5, with 8 bases lining up with TRBD1. Trimming cost V 1 base and J 6 bases; bases outside gene matches: 11. The CDR3 spans 17 residues. Germline V gene data show CDR1 as ENHRY and CDR2 as SYGVKD. The CDR3 coding sequence is TGTGCCATCAGTGAGTATCCGCGACAGGGGTCGAGTCAGCCCCAGCATTTT. Translating it yields CAISEYPRQGSSQPQHF.

This clone has more than one count but fewer than ten. This sequence joins TRBV5-1 and TRBJ2-2; 9 bases match TRBD1. The V gene's germline CDR1 is SGHRS and CDR2 YFSETQ. This CDR3 contains 15 residues. J gave up 3 bases and V 4 bases, and 4 bases lay outside the gene matches. CDR3 DNA: TGCGCCAGCAGCAGCGGGGACAGGGACACCGGGGAGCTGTTTTTT. Amino acids: CASSSGDRDTGELFF.

This rearrangement joins TRBV3-1 (or the pseudogene TRBV3-2) to TRBJ2-5; D may be TRBD1 (5 bases). This CDR3 is built from 14 residues. Per the germline V gene, CDR1 is LGHDT and CDR2 is YNNKEL (reference sequence). V was clipped by 1 base and J by 7 bases, with 13 bases between them. CDR3 DNA: TGTGCCAGCAGCCAAGGAAAAGGGGATGGGACCCAGTACTTC. Translation: CASSQGKGDGTQYF.

This chain connects TRBV28 to TRBJ2-4, with TRBD2 matching 7 bases. V shed 5 bases and J 0 bases; nucleotides not matched to a gene: 10. CDR1 MDHEN and CDR2 SYDVKM come from the germline V gene. The CDR3 consists of 17 residues. The CDR3 loop is CASSPRGDLLAKNIQYF. The CDR3 coding sequence is TGTGCCAGCAGTCCCCGGGGGGACCTACTAGCCAAAAACATTCAGTACTTC.

This sequence joins TRBV3-1 (or the pseudogene TRBV3-2) and TRBJ1-1; no clear D. This CDR3 has 15 amino acids. V lost 4 bases, J lost 1 base, and 13 bases lay in between. Germline-derived CDR1 and CDR2 are LGHDT and YNNKEL (reference sequence). CDR3 in amino acids: CASSPYRRENTEAFF. The CDR3 region has the DNA TGTGCCAGCAGCCCATACCGGAGGGAGAACACTGAAGCTTTCTTT.

The chain links TRBV30 to TRBJ2-5, with 13 bases that match TRBD2. The V gene's germline CDR1 is GTSNPN and CDR2 SVGIG (reference sequence). This CDR3 spans 13 amino acids. J was trimmed by 5 bases and V by 5 bases; bases with no gene match: 2. The CDR3 reads CAWGLAGVETQYF. Here the CDR3 DNA reads TGTGCCTGGGGACTAGCGGGAGTGGAGACCCAGTACTTC.

The CDR3 region has the DNA TGTGCCAGCACCACGGCGGGGGGAACTGAAGCTTTCTTT. This gives the protein CASTTAGGTEAFF. The V call is TRBV5-6, the J call TRBJ1-1; a weak D match, TRBD1 (5 bases). There are 13 residues in the CDR3. Trimming stripped 6 bases from V and 5 bases from J, with 14 bases between. Germline assignment: CDR1 SGHDT and CDR2 YYEEEE.

This chain connects TRBV29-1 to TRBJ1-4; 9 nucleotides align to TRBD1. V was clipped by 3 bases and J by 8 bases; unmatched bases: 10. The CDR3 has 15 residues. Germline CDR1 SQVTM, CDR2 ANQGSEA. The CDR3 DNA sequence: TGCAGCGTTGACCTGGGACAGGGCCGACCGGAAAAACTGTTTTTT. It specifies CSVDLGQGRPEKLFF.

The chain has TRBV28 and TRBJ2-5, with TRBD2 identical over 8 bases. With V trimmed by 6 bases and J by 2 bases, 11 bases remained unmatched. Germline V gene data show CDR1 as MDHEN and CDR2 as SYDVKM. The CDR3 runs 16 residues. CDR3 in amino acids: CASSRPSGGRQETQYF. The CDR3 DNA follows: TGTGCCAGCAGCCGTCCCTCGGGAGGGCGGCAAGAGACCCAGTACTTC.

The rearrangement links TRBV9 to TRBJ2-6; D is unresolved. CDR1 is SGDLS and CDR2 is YYNGEE in the germline V gene. The V end lost 0 bases, the J end lost 0 bases, and 4 bases lay between the germline ends. The CDR3 loop spans 15 amino acids. This chain's CDR3 is CASSVGSSGANVLTF. DNA of the CDR3: TGTGCCAGCAGCGTAGGTAGCTCTGGGGCCAACGTCCTGACTTTC.

The chain employs TRBV4-1 and TRBJ1-1, with a tentative D call TRBD1 (5 bases). The V end was cut by 1 base, the J end by 5 bases, with 11 bases between. Germline V gene data show CDR1 as MGHRA and CDR2 as YSYEKL. The CDR3 runs to 14 residues. CDR3: CASSQVMGGTEAFF. CDR3 bases: TGCGCCAGCAGCCAAGTGATGGGGGGTACTGAAGCTTTCTTT.

The chain carries TRBV11-2 and TRBJ2-4; 7 bases line up with TRBD1. The V gene's germline CDR1 is SGHAT and CDR2 FQNNGV. This CDR3 is built from 16 residues. The V and J ends lost 1 base and 2 bases, in that order; junction bases with no gene match: 5. The CDR3, as DNA: TGTGCCAGCAGCTTAGTCCACAGGGGAACCAAAAACATTCAGTACTTC. Translating it yields CASSLVHRGTKNIQYF.

The sample holds many counts of this clone. This rearrangement joins TRBV5-1 to TRBJ1-2; a weak D match, TRBD1 (6 bases). Deletions cut 5 bases from V and 7 bases from J, with 18 bases between. CDR1 and CDR2 (germline): SGHRS, YFSETQ. This CDR3 has 14 amino acids. CDR3 DNA: TGCGCCAGCAGACTCTTACAGGGCAGCTTTGGCTACACCTTC. It specifies CASRLLQGSFGYTF.

This clone was seen a few times. The chain uses TRBV28 and TRBJ1-2; a possible D gene is TRBD1 (6 bases). The CDR3 is made up of 13 amino acids. V lost 4 bases to trimming and J lost 5 bases, with 11 bases between them. Germline V gene sequence: CDR1 MDHEN, CDR2 SYDVKM. CDR3 nucleotides: TGTGCCAGCAGTTCAACGGACAGATATGGCTACACCTTC. It yields the protein CASSSTDRYGYTF.

The chain has TRBV6-5 and TRBJ1-4; 7 bases are a match to TRBD1. CDR3 length: 16 amino acids. The germline V gene encodes CDR1 MNHEY and CDR2 SVGAGI. J was trimmed by 2 bases and V by 1 base; bases with no gene match: 4. The CDR3 is CASSYLPGQTNEKLFF. The CDR3 DNA sequence: TGTGCCAGCAGTTACTTACCGGGACAGACTAATGAAAAACTGTTTTTT.

The rearrangement links TRBV18 to TRBJ2-3; D might be TRBD2 (7 bases). The CDR3 runs 15 residues. The ends were cut back, 0 bases at V and 4 bases at J, with 11 bases in the middle. CDR1 is KGHSH and CDR2 is LQKENI in the germline V gene. This CDR3 reads CASSPPRGGADTQYF. The CDR3, as DNA: TGTGCCAGCTCACCACCTCGCGGGGGCGCAGATACGCAGTATTTT. Complete variable domain (other parts from reference TRBV18 and TRBJ2-3): NAGVMQNPRHLVRRRGQEARLRCSPMKGHSHVYWYRQLPEEGLKFMVYLQKENIIDESGMPKERFSAEFPKEGPSILRIQQVVRGDSAAYFCASSPPRGGADTQYFGPGTRLTVL.

The V and J genes are TRBV2 and TRBJ1-2; 7 bases fit TRBD1. The CDR3 sequence is 17 residues long. Losses at the gene ends were 4 bases for V and 0 bases for J; bases not matched to a gene: 11. CDR1 is SNHLY, CDR2 FYNNEI, per germline. CDR3 sequence (DNA): TGTGCCAGCAGTGCGGGAGGGGGACAGCTGACTAACTATGGCTACACCTTC. This translates into CASSAGGGQLTNYGYTF.

This sequence joins TRBV7-2 and TRBJ2-5, with D perhaps matching TRBD1 (6 bases). The CDR3 consists of 15 residues. Trimming cost V 5 bases and J 4 bases, with 17 bases left between them. Germline-derived CDR1 and CDR2 are SGHTA and FQGNSA. CDR3 region: CASSLQQGLAETQYF. The CDR3 bases are TGTGCCAGCAGCCTCCAACAGGGTCTTGCAGAGACCCAGTACTTC.

The V gene is TRBV5-1, the J gene TRBJ1-1, with TRBD1 identical over 7 bases. Trimming took 7 bases from V and 3 from J; bases not matched to a gene: 6. The CDR3 runs to 13 residues. Per germline, CDR1 SGHRS and CDR2 YFSETQ. The CDR3 loop reads CASSGQGDTEAFF. The CDR3 nucleotides read TGCGCCAGCTCGGGGCAGGGGGACACTGAAGCTTTCTTT. Based on the CDR3 plus reference TRBV5-1 and TRBJ1-1, the full variable domain is KAGVTQTPRYLIKTRGQQVTLSCSPISGHRSVSWYQQTPGQGLQFLFEYFSETQRNKGNFPGRFSGRQFSNSRSEMNVSTLELGDSALYLCASSGQGDTEAFFGQGTRLTVV.

J is TRBJ2-7 and V is TRBV27, with TRBD1 identical over 7 bases. The CDR3 contains 15 residues. The germline V gene encodes CDR1 MNHEY and CDR2 SMNVEV (reference sequence). J gave up 3 bases and V 2 bases, and 7 bases lay outside the gene matches. CDR3 loop: CASSLEGAPHYEQYV. The CDR3 bases are TGTGCCAGCAGTTTAGAGGGGGCGCCCCACTACGAGCAGTACGTC.

A single count supports this clone. Other nucleotide sequences in the sample specify the same CDR3. The rearrangement uses TRBV11-2 and TRBJ2-7, with D tentatively TRBD1 (6 bases). Germline V gene lookup returns CDR1 SGHAT and CDR2 FQNNGV. Trimming shortened V by 2 bases and J by 3 bases, and 8 bases separated the two germline ends. The CDR3 runs to 13 residues. Here the CDR3 DNA reads TGTGCCAGCAGCTTAACAGGGTTCTACGAGCAGTACGTC. Translating gives CASSLTGFYEQYV.

V usage is TRBV6-5 and J usage is TRBJ1-5; D not certain. The V gene lost 4 bases and the J gene lost 5 bases, with 9 bases spanning the gap. This CDR3 is 13 amino acids long. Germline CDR1 reads MNHEY; CDR2 reads SVGAGI. CDR3 coding DNA: TGTGCCAGCAGTTCGGGATGGGATCAGCCCCAGCATTTT. Protein sequence: CASSSGWDQPQHF.

This clone came up a few times. The chain has TRBV7-3 and TRBJ2-3; D might be TRBD1 (5 bases). Trimming pared 5 bases from V and 0 bases from J, leaving 15 bases between. The CDR3 totals 16 residues. Per the germline V gene, CDR1 is SGHTA and CDR2 is FQGTGA. The CDR3 region has the DNA TGTGCCAGCAGCCTAGGATGGGGCGGTAGCACAGATACGCAGTATTTT. Translating it yields CASSLGWGGSTDTQYF.

V gene TRBV30 combines with J gene TRBJ1-4; TRBD1 matches at 7 bases. Germline CDR1 is GTSNPN and CDR2 is SVGIG (reference sequence). CDR3 size: 11 residues. V lost 1 base and J lost 14; bases outside the gene matches: 4. CDR3 amino acids: CAWSDDRDLFF. The DNA of the CDR3 is TGTGCCTGGAGTGATGACAGGGACCTGTTTTTT.

This rearrangement joins TRBV3-1 (or the pseudogene TRBV3-2) to TRBJ1-5; no clear D. Germline-derived CDR1 and CDR2 are LGHDT and YNNKEL (reference sequence). The CDR3 contains 15 residues. Trimming took off 2 bases at V and 4 bases at J, with 12 bases between the two ends. CDR3 sequence: CASSQSSGTNQPQHF. The CDR3 DNA is TGTGCCAGCAGCCAATCATCAGGTACTAATCAGCCCCAGCATTTT.

The chain recombines TRBV5-4 with TRBJ2-2; TRBD2 matches 16 bases. Germline lookup yields CDR1 SGHNT and CDR2 YYREEE (reference sequence). Germline trimming cut 3 bases from V and 4 bases from J; bases unmatched to any gene: 9. The CDR3 is made up of 19 amino acids. The CDR3 DNA sequence: TGTGCCAGCAGCTGGGGAGGGACTAGCGGGGGGGCGGCCACCGGGGAGCTGTTTTTT. Its protein is CASSWGGTSGGAATGELFF.

The gene calls are TRBV7-6 and TRBJ2-1; D remains ambiguous. Germline CDR1 and CDR2: SGHVS and FNYEAQ. The CDR3 contains 11 residues. Trimming shortened V by 5 bases and J by 10 bases, and 9 bases separated the two germline ends. This CDR3 is CASSPGNEQFF. The CDR3 DNA is TGTGCCAGCAGCCCCGGTAACGAGCAGTTCTTC.

This clone was recorded once. The chain joins TRBV30 to TRBJ2-1; TRBD2 is a possible D gene (5 bases). The germline CDR1 and CDR2 sequences are GTSNPN and SVGIG (reference sequence). With 5 bases removed from V and 13 bases from J, the gap between germline ends came to 18 bases. This CDR3 has 12 residues. As DNA, the CDR3 is TGTGCCTGGTCGGGCCTAAGGGAGTCCCAGTTCTTC. This encodes CAWSGLRESQFF. The full variable domain, rest sourced from reference TRBV30 and TRBJ2-1, is SQTIHQWPATLVQPVGSPLSLECTVEGTSNPNLYWYRQAAGRGLQLLFYSVGIGQISSEVPQNLSASRPQDRQFILSSKKLLLSDSGFYLCAWSGLRESQFFGPGTRLTVL.

This chain uses TRBV6-5 with TRBJ2-3; maybe TRBD2 (5 bases). The V and J ends lost 2 bases and 6 bases respectively, with 18 bases between them. In germline, CDR1 is MNHEY, CDR2 SVGAGI. The CDR3 loop spans 16 amino acids. CDR3 loop: CASSYPYGSLEDTQYF. The CDR3 DNA reads TGTGCCAGCAGTTACCCCTATGGGAGCCTGGAGGATACGCAGTATTTT.

The rearrangement links TRBV5-1 to TRBJ1-4; 8 positions agree with TRBD1. Germline V gene sequence: CDR1 SGHRS, CDR2 YFSETQ. Germline trimming cut 3 bases from V and 8 bases from J; bases unmatched to any gene: 9. The CDR3 contains 15 residues. CDR3: CASSSLQGAKEKLFF. CDR3 nucleotides: TGCGCCAGCAGCTCCCTCCAGGGGGCAAAAGAAAAACTGTTTTTT.

The chain carries TRBV5-6 and TRBJ1-3; unclear D gene. There are 15 residues in the CDR3. V was trimmed by 1 base and J by 7 bases, leaving 15 bases between them. The germline CDR1 and CDR2 sequences are SGHDT and YYEEEE. This chain's CDR3 is CASSLQGRLTNTIYF. DNA for the CDR3: TGTGCCAGCAGCTTGCAAGGCAGGTTAACTAACACCATATATTTT.